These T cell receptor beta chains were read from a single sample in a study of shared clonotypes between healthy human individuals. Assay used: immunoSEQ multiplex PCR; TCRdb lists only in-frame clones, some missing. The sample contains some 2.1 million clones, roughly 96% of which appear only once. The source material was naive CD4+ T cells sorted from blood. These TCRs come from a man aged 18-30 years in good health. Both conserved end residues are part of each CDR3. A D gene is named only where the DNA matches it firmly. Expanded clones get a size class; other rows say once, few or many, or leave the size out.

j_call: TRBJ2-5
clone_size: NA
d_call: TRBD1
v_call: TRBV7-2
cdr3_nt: TGTGCCAGCAGCTTAGTACAGGGGGAGACCCAGTACTTC
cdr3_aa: CASSLVQGETQYF

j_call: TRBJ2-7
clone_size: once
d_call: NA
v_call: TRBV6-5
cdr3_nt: TGTGCCAGCAGGGAACCGGGTTCAGCGGAGGACGAGCAGTACTTC
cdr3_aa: CASREPGSAEDEQYF

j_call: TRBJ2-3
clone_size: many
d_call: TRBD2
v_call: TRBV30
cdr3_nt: TGTGCCTGGACTAGCGGGAACGCAGATACGCAGTATTTT
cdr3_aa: CAWTSGNADTQYF

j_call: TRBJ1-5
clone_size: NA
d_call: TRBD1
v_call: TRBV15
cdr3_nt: TGTGCCATCCAGGACAGGGGCGTCAATCAGCCCCAGCATTTT
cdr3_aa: CAIQDRGVNQPQHF

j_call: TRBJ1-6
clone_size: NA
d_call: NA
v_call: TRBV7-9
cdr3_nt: TGTGCCAGCAGCTCGGTGGGGTTTAATTCACCCCTCCACTTT
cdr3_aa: CASSSVGFNSPLHF

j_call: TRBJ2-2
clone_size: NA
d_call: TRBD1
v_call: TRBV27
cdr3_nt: TGTGCCAGCAGCCTGACTCAGGGGGCGGCCGGGGAGCTGTTTTTT
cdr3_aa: CASSLTQGAAGELFF

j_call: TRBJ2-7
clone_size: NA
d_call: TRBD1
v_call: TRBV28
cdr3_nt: TGTGCCAGCAGGGAGGCGACAGGGGTCGACGAGCAGTACTTC
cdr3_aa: CASREATGVDEQYF

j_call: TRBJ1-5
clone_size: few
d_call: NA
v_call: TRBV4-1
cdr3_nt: TGCGCCAGCAGCCCGGACGGAAATAGCAATCAGCCCCAGCATTTT
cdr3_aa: CASSPDGNSNQPQHF

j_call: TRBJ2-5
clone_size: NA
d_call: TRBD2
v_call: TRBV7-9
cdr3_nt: TGTGCCAGCAGCTTAGTCATACTAGCGGGTTCTGAGACCCAGTACTTC
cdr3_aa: CASSLVILAGSETQYF

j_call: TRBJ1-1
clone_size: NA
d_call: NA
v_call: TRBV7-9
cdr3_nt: TGTGCCAGCAGCTCTAATGGGGGGGTAAACACTGAAGCTTTCTTT
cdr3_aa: CASSSNGGVNTEAFF

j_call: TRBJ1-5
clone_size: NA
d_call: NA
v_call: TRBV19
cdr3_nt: TGTGCCAGTAGTAACAGTGGATTCAACAATCAGCCCCAGCATTTT
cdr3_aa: CASSNSGFNNQPQHF

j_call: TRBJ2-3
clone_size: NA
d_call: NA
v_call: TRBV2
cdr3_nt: TGTGCCAGCAACAGGGACTTGGGAGATACGCAGTATTTT
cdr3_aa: CASNRDLGDTQYF

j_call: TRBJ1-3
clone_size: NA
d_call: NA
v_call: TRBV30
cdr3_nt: TGTGCCTGGAGGCCGCCGGGTTCTGGAAACACCATATATTTT
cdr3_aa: CAWRPPGSGNTIYF

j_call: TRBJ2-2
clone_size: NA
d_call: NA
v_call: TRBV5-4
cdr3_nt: TGTGCCAGCAGTTTAACCCGGGACCCCACCGGGGAGCTGTTTTTT
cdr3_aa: CASSLTRDPTGELFF

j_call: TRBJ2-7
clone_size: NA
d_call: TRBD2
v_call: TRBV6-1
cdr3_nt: TGTGCCAGCAGTGCGACGGGAGGTTCCTACGAGCAGTACTTC
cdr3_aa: CASSATGGSYEQYF

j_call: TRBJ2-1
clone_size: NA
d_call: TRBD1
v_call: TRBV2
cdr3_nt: TGTGCCAGTGGCCGGGACAGGGCCGCCAATGAGCAGTTCTTC
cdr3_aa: CASGRDRAANEQFF

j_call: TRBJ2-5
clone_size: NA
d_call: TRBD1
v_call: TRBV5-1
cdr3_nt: TGCGCCAGCAGCTTAGGACAGGGAAGCGGGGAGACCCAGTACTTC
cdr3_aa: CASSLGQGSGETQYF

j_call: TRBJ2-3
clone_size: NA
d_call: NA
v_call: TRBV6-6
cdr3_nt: TGTGCCAGCAGTCGCACAGATACGCAGTATTTT
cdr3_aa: CASSRTDTQYF

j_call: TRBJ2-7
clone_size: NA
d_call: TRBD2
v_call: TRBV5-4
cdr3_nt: TGTGCCAGCAGGGCTAGCGGGTCCTACGAGCAGTACTTC
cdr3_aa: CASRASGSYEQYF

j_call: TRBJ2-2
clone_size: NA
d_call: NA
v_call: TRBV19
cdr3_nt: TGTGCCAGTGACGGGACTAACACCGGGGAGCTGTTTTTT
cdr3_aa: CASDGTNTGELFF

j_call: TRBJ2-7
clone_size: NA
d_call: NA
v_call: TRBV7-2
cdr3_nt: TGTGCCAGCAGCTCGGTCCTACCCTACGAGCAGTACTTC
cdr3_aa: CASSSVLPYEQYF

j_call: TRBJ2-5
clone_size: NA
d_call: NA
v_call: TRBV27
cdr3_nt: TGTGCCAGCAGTTCGGACTTTCACCAGGCGACCCAGTACTTC
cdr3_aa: CASSSDFHQATQYF

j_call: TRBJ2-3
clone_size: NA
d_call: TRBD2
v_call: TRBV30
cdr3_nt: TGTGCCTGGAGTCGAGCGGGAGGCCTTACGCAGTATTTT
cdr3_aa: CAWSRAGGLTQYF

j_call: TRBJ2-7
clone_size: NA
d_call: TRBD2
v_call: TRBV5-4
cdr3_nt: TGTGCCAGCAGCTTGGGTCGGGGGGGAGAGCAGTACTTC
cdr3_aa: CASSLGRGGEQYF

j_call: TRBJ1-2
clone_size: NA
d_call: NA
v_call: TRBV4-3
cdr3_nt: TGCGCCAGCAGCCAAGGTTCGAGCTACACCTTC
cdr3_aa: CASSQGSSYTF

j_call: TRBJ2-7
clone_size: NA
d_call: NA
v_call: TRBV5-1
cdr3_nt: TGCGCCAGCAGCGCCGGGTCCTACGAGCAGTACTTC
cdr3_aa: CASSAGSYEQYF

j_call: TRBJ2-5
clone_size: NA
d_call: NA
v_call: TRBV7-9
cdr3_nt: TGTGCCAGCAGCTTAGCAGGGGCAGAGACCCAGTACTTC
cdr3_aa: CASSLAGAETQYF

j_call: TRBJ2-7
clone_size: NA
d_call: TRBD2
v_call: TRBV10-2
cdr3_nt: TGCGCCAGCATCTTGACTAGCGGAGCATACGAGCAGTACTTC
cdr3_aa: CASILTSGAYEQYF

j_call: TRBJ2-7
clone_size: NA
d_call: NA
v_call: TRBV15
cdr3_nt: TGTGCCACCAGCAGAGGAGGAGTCTCCTACGAGCAGTACTTC
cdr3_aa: CATSRGGVSYEQYF

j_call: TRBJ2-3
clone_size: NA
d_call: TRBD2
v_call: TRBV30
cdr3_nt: TGTGCCTGGAGTTTGGGGAGGGCCAGCACAGATACGCAGTATTTT
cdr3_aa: CAWSLGRASTDTQYF

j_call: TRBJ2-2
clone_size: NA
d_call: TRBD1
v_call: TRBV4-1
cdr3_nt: TGCGCCAGCAGCCAAGATCAAGCTCAACGACAGGGTACCAAGGGGGAGCTGTTTTTT
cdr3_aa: CASSQDQAQRQGTKGELFF

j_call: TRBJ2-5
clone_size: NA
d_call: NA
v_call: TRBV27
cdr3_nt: TGTGCCAGCAGTAGAGCTAGTAAACGGGAGACCCAGTACTTC
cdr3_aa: CASSRASKRETQYF

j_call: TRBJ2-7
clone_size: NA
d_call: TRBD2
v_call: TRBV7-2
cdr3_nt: TGTGCCAGCAGCTTAGGACTAGCGGGGGACTACGAGCAGTACTTC
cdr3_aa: CASSLGLAGDYEQYF

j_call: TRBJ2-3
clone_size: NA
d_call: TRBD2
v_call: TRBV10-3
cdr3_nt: TGTGCCATCAGTGAGACCGAGCTAGCGGGGGTAACAGATACGCAGTATTTT
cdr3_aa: CAISETELAGVTDTQYF

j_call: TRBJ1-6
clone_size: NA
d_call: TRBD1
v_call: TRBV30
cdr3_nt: TGTGCCTGGAGTTCCGGGACAGGGGGGGTTTCACCCCTCCACTTT
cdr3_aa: CAWSSGTGGVSPLHF

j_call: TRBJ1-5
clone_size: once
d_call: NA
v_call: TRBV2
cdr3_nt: TGTGCCAGCAGTGGGGGCCAGGGGAAAGGGCCCCAGCATTTT
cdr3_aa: CASSGGQGKGPQHF

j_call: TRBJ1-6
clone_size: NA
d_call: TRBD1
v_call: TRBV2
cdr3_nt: TGTGCCAGCAGTGAAGAGGGACAGGGTGGGTCACCCCTCCACTTT
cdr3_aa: CASSEEGQGGSPLHF

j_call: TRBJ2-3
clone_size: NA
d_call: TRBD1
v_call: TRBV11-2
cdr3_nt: TGTGCCAGCAGCTTGGCCGGGACAGTCACAGATACGCAGTATTTT
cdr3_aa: CASSLAGTVTDTQYF

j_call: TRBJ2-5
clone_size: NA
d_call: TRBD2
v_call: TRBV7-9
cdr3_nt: TGTGCCAGCAGCCAAAATCCGGGACTAGCGACAGAGACCCAGTACTTC
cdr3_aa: CASSQNPGLATETQYF

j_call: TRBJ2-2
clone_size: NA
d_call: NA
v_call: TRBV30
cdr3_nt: TGTGCCTGGGGGAGAAGGCAGGGCCCCGGGGAGCTGTTTTTT
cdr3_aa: CAWGRRQGPGELFF

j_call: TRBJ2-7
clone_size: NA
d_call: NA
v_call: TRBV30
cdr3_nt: TGTGCCTGGAGTGTACAGTTCGGACACTACGAGCAGTACTTC
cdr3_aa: CAWSVQFGHYEQYF